One and the same sample provided the 2 T cell receptor beta chains below, sequenced in a study of cytomegalovirus exposure and HLA in healthy donors. Assay: immunoSEQ multiplex PCR; the TCRdb copy retains only in-frame clones and omits some. The sample records fewer than 250,000 clones, approximately 87% being singletons. The sample was PBMCs. These TCRs come from a man between 18 and 35 years old in good health and CMV-seronegative.

The chain combines TRBV5-1 with TRBJ2-2, with 8 bases that match TRBD2. J was trimmed by 6 bases and V by 3 bases; bases with no gene match: 7. CDR1 SGHRS and CDR2 YFSETQ come from the germline V gene. CDR3 length: 15 residues. The CDR3: CASSSLTSDSGELFF. DNA for the CDR3: TGCGCCAGCAGCTCCCTGACTAGCGACTCCGGGGAGCTGTTTTTT.

This clone was recorded at least ten times. This chain links TRBV4-1 with TRBJ1-1, with TRBD1 identical over 7 bases. This CDR3 has 16 amino acids. The J segment lost 11 bases and the V segment lost 3 bases, leaving 18 bases of the junction unmatched. CDR1 is MGHRA and CDR2 is YSYEKL in the germline V gene. CDR3 nucleotide sequence: TGCGCCAGCAGCCAGGGCTTTATCCGGGACAGAGGGTTTGCTTTCTTT. As protein: CASSQGFIRDRGFAFF.